The 17 T cell receptor beta chains presented below share a single source sample, sequenced in a study of T cells in Graves' hyperthyroidism and ophthalmopathy. What was amplified from RNA transcripts were TCR beta CDR3 regions. With the HTBI primer set, the TCR CDR3 went through a first round of RT-PCR. In TCRdb, the multiplex PCR reads were re-called with MiXCR into one record per CDR3 protein. Here the sample spans about 290,000 distinct CDR3 sequences, 15% to 20% being singletons. The sample taken for sequencing was blood. These TCRs come from a man younger than 45 with Graves' hyperthyroidism.

This chain uses TRBV4-2 with TRBJ2-2, with D unclear. CDR3 size: 15 residues. CDR1 LGHNA and CDR2 YNFKEQ come from the germline V gene. V dropped 0 bases and J dropped 4 bases, with 9 bases sitting between them. DNA of the CDR3: TGTGCCAGCAGCCAAGATCCGGAGTCCACCGGGGAGCTGTTTTTT. This encodes CASSQDPESTGELFF.

To note about this clonotype: This may come from a read error, since a much larger clone is one base off. V and J are TRBV14 and TRBJ1-1; D unresolved. The CDR3 loop spans 13 amino acids. The V gene's germline CDR1 is SGHDN and CDR2 FVKESK. The CDR3 DNA sequence: TGTGCCAGCGGCCAAGCCCTGGAAGGAAAAGCTTTCTTT. Translation gives CASGQALEGKAFF.

CDR3: CASSQGQGDPLILGGYTF. CDR3 DNA: TGTGCCAGCAGCCAGGGGCAAGGGGACCCCCTGATCCTAGGCGGCTACACCTTC. The rearrangement uses TRBV14 and TRBJ1-2; D is perhaps TRBD1 (5 bases). V was clipped by 3 bases and J by 8 bases, with 28 bases between them. Germline assignment: CDR1 SGHDN and CDR2 FVKESK. The CDR3 consists of 18 residues.

This clonotype was found once. The chain joins TRBV3-1 to TRBJ2-1; D perhaps matches TRBD2 (6 bases). The V and J ends lost 0 bases and 4 bases respectively, with 22 bases between them. This CDR3 comprises 19 residues. Germline CDR1 LGHDT, CDR2 YNNKEL (reference sequence). For the CDR3, the DNA is TGTGCCAGCAGCCAAGATGCCTCTCTACCGGGACTCCCTTACAATGAGCAGTTCTTC. Its translation is CASSQDASLPGLPYNEQFF.

V is TRBV20-1 and J is TRBJ2-3, with TRBD2 matching over 9 bases. Looked up from germline, CDR1 is DFQATT and CDR2 is SNEGSKA (reference sequence). The CDR3 covers 17 residues. V dropped 5 bases and J dropped 4; count of bases not matched to a gene: 16. CDR3 loop: CSAPAAGGPGQSDTQYF. Here the CDR3 DNA reads TGCAGTGCTCCCGCGGCGGGAGGGCCAGGGCAATCAGATACGCAGTATTTT.

V and J are TRBV5-1 and TRBJ2-7; TRBD1 matches 8 bases. The CDR3 length is 15 residues. CDR1 and CDR2 from the germline V gene are SGHRS and YFSETQ. Trimming cost V 7 bases and J 3 bases; bases outside gene matches: 12. In DNA, the CDR3 is TGCGCCAGCGCCCTAACCATCGGACAGGGCTACGAGCAGTACTTC. This encodes CASALTIGQGYEQYF.

CDR3 amino acids: CASSPEVGTYEQYF. The CDR3 bases are TGTGCCAGCTCACCAGAGGTAGGAACTTACGAGCAGTACTTC. This chain joins TRBV18 and TRBJ2-7; no firm D call. Per germline, CDR1 KGHSH and CDR2 LQKENI. Trimming took 2 bases from V and 4 from J, leaving 12 bases between them. The CDR3 has 14 amino acids.

This clonotype was picked up a small number of times. The chain joins TRBV7-9 to TRBJ1-2, with 7 bases that match TRBD1. The CDR3 is made up of 14 amino acids. CDR1 and CDR2 from the germline V gene are SEHNR and FQNEAQ (reference sequence). V trimming: 5 bases; J trimming: 4 bases; junction bases outside the gene matches: 7. The CDR3 sequence is CASSPTGVAYGYTF. In DNA, the CDR3 is TGTGCCAGCAGCCCAACAGGGGTGGCCTATGGCTACACCTTC.

This clonotype was counted at least ten times. The V and J genes are TRBV2 and TRBJ2-5; D might be TRBD1 or TRBD2, each matching 5 bases. Germline CDR1 is SNHLY and CDR2 is FYNNEI. Trimming stripped 4 bases from V and 4 bases from J, with 19 bases between. The CDR3 has 16 amino acids. CDR3 bases: TGTGCCAGCAGTGTTTCTCGGGACGAATGGGGAGAGACCCAGTACTTC. It yields the protein CASSVSRDEWGETQYF. Together with reference TRBV2 and TRBJ2-5, the CDR3 gives the full variable domain: EPEVTQTPSHQVTQMGQEVILRCVPISNHLYFYWYRQILGQKVEFLVSFYNNEISEKSEIFDDQFSVERPDGSNFTLKIRSTKLEDSAMYFCASSVSRDEWGETQYFGPGTRLLVL.

This chain joins TRBV19 and TRBJ2-1; 7 positions match TRBD2. This CDR3 contains 15 residues. V dropped 7 bases and J dropped 2; count of bases not matched to a gene: 8. Germline-derived CDR1 and CDR2 are LNHDA and SQIVND (reference sequence). The CDR3 is CASTFRGRPYNEQFF. CDR3 nucleotide sequence: TGTGCCAGTACCTTCCGCGGGAGACCCTACAATGAGCAGTTCTTC.

The chain links TRBV20-1 to TRBJ1-2; D is undetermined. Trimming removed 3 bases at V and 8 bases at J, with 4 bases between. The CDR3 loop spans 9 amino acids. CDR1 is DFQATT and CDR2 is SNEGSKA in the germline V gene (reference sequence). The CDR3 sequence: CSASRGYTF. The CDR3 nucleotides are TGCAGTGCTAGTAGGGGCTACACCTTC.

This clonotype was counted many times. The chain combines TRBV11-2 with TRBJ2-7; either TRBD1 or TRBD2 may fit D (6 bases each). This CDR3 has 15 residues. Germline CDR1 is SGHAT and CDR2 is FQNNGV. V was shortened by 5 bases and J by 4 bases, with 18 bases between the two germline ends. CDR3 sequence reads: CASSPSTGAGYEQYF. The DNA for the CDR3 is TGTGCCAGCAGCCCCTCAACGGGGGCGGGATACGAGCAGTACTTC.

The chain couples TRBV5-1 to TRBJ2-1, with 11 bases identical to TRBD2. Germline trimming cut 0 bases from V and 7 bases from J; bases unmatched to any gene: 15. Germline CDR1 reads SGHRS; CDR2 reads YFSETQ. This CDR3 spans 19 amino acids. In DNA, the CDR3 is TGCGCCAGCAGCTTGGCCTGGACCTCCACTAGCGGGAGTGGGAATGAGCAGTTCTTC. Translating it yields CASSLAWTSTSGSGNEQFF.

In this sample, this clonotype turned up a few times. This chain connects TRBV20-1 to TRBJ2-1; 9 bases fit TRBD2. V lost 5 bases and J lost 0; bases outside the gene matches: 11. The CDR3 is 17 residues long. Germline lookup yields CDR1 DFQATT and CDR2 SNEGSKA (reference sequence). The CDR3 nucleotides read TGCAGTGCTTCTCATGGGCGGGAGGGGATCTCCTACAATGAGCAGTTCTTC. The encoded protein is CSASHGREGISYNEQFF.

This clonotype was recorded at least ten times. The chain has TRBV10-3 and TRBJ1-2; 8 bases map to TRBD1. Germline assignment: CDR1 ENHRY and CDR2 SYGVKD. The CDR3 contains 14 residues. With V trimmed by 3 bases and J by 8 bases, 8 bases remained unmatched. CDR3 in DNA: TGTGCCATCAGTGACCTGACAGGGGCTGAAGGCTACACCTTC. As protein: CAISDLTGAEGYTF.

The chain carries TRBV19 and TRBJ2-7; TRBD1 might be the D (6 bases). V was pared by 4 bases and J by 4 bases, with 14 bases between. The CDR3 runs to 14 residues. Looked up from germline, CDR1 is LNHDA and CDR2 is SQIVND (reference sequence). DNA for the CDR3: TGTGCCAGTAGTAGGGACACCCTCTTTTACGAGCAGTACTTC. Protein product: CASSRDTLFYEQYF.

This chain connects TRBV27 to TRBJ2-2; D gene unclear. Germline V gene sequence: CDR1 MNHEY, CDR2 SMNVEV (reference sequence). V shed 8 bases and J shed 9 bases, with 16 bases lying between them. This CDR3 spans 13 amino acids. This CDR3 is CASSLSPGWELFF. CDR3 in DNA: TGTGCCAGCTCCCTCTCCCCGGGCTGGGAGCTGTTTTTT.